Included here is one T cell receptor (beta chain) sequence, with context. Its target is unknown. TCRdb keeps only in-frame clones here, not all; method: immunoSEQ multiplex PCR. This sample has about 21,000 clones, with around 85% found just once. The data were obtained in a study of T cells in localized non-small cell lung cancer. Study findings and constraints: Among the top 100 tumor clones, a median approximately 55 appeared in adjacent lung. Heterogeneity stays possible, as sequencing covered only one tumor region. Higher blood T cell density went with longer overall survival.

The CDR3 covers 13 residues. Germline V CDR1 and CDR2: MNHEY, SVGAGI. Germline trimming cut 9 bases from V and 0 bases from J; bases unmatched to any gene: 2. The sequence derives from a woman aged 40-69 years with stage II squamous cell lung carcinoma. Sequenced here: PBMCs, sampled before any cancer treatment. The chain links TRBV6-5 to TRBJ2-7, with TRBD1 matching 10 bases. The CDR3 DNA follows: TGTGCCAGGGACAGGGGGGCCTCCTACGAGCAGTACTTC. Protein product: CARDRGASYEQYF.